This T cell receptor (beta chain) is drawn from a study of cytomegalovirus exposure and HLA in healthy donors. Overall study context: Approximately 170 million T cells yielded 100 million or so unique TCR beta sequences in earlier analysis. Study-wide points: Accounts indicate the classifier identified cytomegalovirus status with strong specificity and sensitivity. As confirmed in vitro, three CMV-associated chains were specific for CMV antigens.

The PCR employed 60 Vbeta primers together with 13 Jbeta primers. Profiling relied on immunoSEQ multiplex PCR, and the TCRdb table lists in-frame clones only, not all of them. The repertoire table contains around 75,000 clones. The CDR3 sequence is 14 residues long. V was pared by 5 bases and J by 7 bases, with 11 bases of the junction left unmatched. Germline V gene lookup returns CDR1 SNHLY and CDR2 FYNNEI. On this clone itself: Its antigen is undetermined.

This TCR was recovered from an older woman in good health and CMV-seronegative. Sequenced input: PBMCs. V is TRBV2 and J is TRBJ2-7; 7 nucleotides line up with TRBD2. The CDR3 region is CASSPQSGRGEQYF. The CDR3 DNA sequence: TGTGCCAGCAGTCCCCAAAGCGGGCGGGGGGAGCAGTACTTC.